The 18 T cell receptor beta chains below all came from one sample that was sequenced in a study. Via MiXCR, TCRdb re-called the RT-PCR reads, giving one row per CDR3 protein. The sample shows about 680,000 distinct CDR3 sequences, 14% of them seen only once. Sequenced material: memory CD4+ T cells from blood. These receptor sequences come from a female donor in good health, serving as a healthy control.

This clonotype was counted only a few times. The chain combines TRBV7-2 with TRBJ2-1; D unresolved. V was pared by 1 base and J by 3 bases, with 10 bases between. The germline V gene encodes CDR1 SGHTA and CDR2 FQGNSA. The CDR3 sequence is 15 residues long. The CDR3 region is CASSLVGPNYNEQFF. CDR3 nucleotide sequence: TGTGCCAGCAGCTTAGTTGGGCCAAACTACAATGAGCAGTTCTTC.

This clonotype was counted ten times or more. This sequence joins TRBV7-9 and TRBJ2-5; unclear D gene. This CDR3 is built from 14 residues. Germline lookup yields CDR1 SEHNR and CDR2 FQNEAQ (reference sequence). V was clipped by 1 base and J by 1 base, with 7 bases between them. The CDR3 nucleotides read TGTGCCAGCAGCTTAGACGGGCCCCAAGAGACCCAGTACTTC. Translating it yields CASSLDGPQETQYF.

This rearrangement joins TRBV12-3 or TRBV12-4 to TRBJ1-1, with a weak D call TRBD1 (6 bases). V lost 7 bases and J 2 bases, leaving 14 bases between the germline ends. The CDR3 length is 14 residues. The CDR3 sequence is CASKWGGGNTEAFF. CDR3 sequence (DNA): TGTGCCAGCAAATGGGGGGGCGGTAACACTGAAGCTTTCTTT.

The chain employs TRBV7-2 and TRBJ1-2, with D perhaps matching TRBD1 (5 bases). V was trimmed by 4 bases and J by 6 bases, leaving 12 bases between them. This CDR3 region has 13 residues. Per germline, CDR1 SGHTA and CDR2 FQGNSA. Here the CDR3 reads CASSSAGGDGYTF. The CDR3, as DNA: TGTGCCAGCAGCTCCGCCGGGGGAGATGGCTACACCTTC. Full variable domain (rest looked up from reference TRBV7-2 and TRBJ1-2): GAGVSQSPSNKVTEKGKDVELRCDPISGHTALYWYRQSLGQGLEFLIYFQGNSAPDKSGLPSDRFSAERTGGSVSTLTIQRTQQEDSAVYLCASSSAGGDGYTFGSGTRLTVV.

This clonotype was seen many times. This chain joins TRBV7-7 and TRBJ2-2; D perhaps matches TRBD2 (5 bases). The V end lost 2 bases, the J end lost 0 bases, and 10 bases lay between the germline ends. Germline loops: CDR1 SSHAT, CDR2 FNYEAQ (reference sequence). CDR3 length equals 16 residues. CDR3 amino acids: CASSLLGGPNTGELFF. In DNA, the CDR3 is TGTGCCAGCAGCTTATTGGGCGGGCCGAACACCGGGGAGCTGTTTTTT.

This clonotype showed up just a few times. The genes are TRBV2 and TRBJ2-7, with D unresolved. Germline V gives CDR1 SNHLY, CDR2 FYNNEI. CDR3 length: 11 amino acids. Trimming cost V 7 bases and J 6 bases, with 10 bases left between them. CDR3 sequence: CASKWSSEQYF. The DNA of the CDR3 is TGTGCCAGCAAATGGAGCTCCGAGCAGTACTTC.

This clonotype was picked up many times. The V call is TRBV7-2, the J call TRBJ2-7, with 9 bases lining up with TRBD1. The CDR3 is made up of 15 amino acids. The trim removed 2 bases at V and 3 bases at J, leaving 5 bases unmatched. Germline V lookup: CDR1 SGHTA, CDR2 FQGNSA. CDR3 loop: CASSLQGQGYYEQYF. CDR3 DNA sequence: TGTGCCAGCAGCTTACAGGGACAGGGATACTACGAGCAGTACTTC.

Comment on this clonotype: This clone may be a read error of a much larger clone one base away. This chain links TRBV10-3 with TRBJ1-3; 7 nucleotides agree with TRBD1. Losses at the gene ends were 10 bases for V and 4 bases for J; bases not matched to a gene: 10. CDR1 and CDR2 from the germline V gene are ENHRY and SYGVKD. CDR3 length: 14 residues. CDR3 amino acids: CANSTGVPGNTIYF. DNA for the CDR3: TGTGCCAACAGCACAGGGGTCCCAGGAAACACCATATATTTT.

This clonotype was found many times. CDR3 protein: CASSLQGLAGLADTQYF. CDR3 coding DNA: TGTGCCAGCAGTTTACAAGGACTAGCGGGGCTTGCAGATACGCAGTATTTT. The rearrangement uses TRBV27 and TRBJ2-3, with 12 bases aligning to TRBD2. Losses at the gene ends were 2 bases for V and 4 bases for J; bases not matched to a gene: 7. Germline-derived CDR1 and CDR2 are MNHEY and SMNVEV (reference sequence). This CDR3 is built from 17 residues.

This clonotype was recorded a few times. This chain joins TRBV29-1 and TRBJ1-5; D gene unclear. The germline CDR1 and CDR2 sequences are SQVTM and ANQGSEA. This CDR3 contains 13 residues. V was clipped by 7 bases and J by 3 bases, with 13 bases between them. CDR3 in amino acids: CSAPQQYNQPQHF. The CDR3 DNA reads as TGCAGCGCCCCTCAGCAGTACAATCAGCCCCAGCATTTT.

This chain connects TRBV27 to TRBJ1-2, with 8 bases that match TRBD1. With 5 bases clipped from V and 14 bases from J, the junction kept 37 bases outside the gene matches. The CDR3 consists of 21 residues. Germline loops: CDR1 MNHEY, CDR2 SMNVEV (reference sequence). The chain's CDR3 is CASSPSQGAQTYLGLWLHTTF. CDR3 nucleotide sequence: TGTGCCAGCAGTCCAAGCCAGGGGGCCCAGACCTATTTAGGCTTATGGCTACATACGACCTTC.

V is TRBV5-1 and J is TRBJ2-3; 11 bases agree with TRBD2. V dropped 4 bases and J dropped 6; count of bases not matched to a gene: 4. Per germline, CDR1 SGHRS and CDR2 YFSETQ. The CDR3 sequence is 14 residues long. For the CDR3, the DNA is TGCGCCAGCAGCGAATCTAGCGGGGGGGATACGCAGTATTTT. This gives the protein CASSESSGGDTQYF. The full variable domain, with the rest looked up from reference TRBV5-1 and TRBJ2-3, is KAGVTQTPRYLIKTRGQQVTLSCSPISGHRSVSWYQQTPGQGLQFLFEYFSETQRNKGNFPGRFSGRQFSNSRSEMNVSTLELGDSALYLCASSESSGGDTQYFGPGTRLTVL.

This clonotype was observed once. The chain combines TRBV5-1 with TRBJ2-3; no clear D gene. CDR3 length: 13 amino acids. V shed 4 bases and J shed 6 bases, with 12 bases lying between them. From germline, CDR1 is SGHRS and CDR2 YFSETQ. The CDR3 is CASSTQLADTQYF. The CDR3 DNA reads TGCGCCAGCAGCACCCAATTAGCTGATACGCAGTATTTT.

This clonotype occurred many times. The DNA for the CDR3 is TGTGCCAGCAGCCACGATTTTACAGGGAATTCACCCCTCCACTTT. Protein product: CASSHDFTGNSPLHF. V and J are TRBV5-5 and TRBJ1-6, with D maybe TRBD1 (6 bases). The CDR3 covers 15 residues. From germline, CDR1 is SGHKS and CDR2 YYEKEE (reference sequence). V lost 4 bases to trimming and J lost 7 bases, with 15 bases between them.

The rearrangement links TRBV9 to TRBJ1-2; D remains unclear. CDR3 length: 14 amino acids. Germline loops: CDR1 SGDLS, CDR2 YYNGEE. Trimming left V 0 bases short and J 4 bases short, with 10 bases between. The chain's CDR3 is CASSVDNSFYGYTF. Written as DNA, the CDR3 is TGTGCCAGCAGCGTAGACAACAGCTTCTATGGCTACACCTTC.

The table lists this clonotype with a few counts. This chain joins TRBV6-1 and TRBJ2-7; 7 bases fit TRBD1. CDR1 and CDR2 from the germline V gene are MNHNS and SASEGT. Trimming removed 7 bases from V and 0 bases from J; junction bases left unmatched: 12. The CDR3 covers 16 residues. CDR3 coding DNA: TGTGCCAGCATTGACCCGGGACAGCGAAGCTCCTACGAGCAGTACTTC. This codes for CASIDPGQRSSYEQYF.

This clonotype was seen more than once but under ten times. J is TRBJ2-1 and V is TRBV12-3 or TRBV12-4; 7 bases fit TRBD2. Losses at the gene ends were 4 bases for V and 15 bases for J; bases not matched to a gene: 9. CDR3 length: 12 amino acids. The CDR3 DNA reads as TGTGCCAGCAGTTCTGGGGCGGGAGTAAGGTTCTTC. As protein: CASSSGAGVRFF.

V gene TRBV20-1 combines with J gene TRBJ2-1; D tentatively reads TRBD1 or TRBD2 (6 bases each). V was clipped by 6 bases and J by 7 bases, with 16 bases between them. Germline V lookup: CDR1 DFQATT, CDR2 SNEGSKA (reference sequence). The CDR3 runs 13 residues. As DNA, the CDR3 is TGCAGTGCCCGAACGGGGGCAGGGAATGAGCAGTTCTTC. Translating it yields CSARTGAGNEQFF.